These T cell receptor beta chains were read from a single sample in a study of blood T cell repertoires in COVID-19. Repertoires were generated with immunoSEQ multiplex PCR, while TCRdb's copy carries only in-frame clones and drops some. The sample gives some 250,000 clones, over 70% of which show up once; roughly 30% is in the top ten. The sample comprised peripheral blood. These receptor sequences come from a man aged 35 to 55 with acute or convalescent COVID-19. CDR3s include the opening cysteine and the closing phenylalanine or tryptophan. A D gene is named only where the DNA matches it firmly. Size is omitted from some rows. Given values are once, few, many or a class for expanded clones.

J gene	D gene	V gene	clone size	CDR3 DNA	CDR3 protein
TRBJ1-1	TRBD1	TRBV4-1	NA	TGCGCCAGCAGCCAAGGGGACAGCATGAACACTGAAGCTTTCTTT	CASSQGDSMNTEAFF
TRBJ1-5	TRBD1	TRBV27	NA	TGTGCCAGCAGCCTTCGACAGGGTGGGCTTTTCGGCAATCAGCCCCAGCATTTT	CASSLRQGGLFGNQPQHF
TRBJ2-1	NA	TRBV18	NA	TGTGCCAGCTCACCGCGCGGAGACTCCTACAATGAGCAGTTCTTC	CASSPRGDSYNEQFF
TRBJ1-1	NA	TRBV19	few	TGTGCCAGTAGTACCCATGGTATCGGTATTAAGACTGAAGCTTTCTTT	CASSTHGIGIKTEAFF
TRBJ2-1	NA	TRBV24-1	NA	TGTGCCACCAGTGATACTTCGACTGGCAGCAATGAGCAGTTCTTC	CATSDTSTGSNEQFF
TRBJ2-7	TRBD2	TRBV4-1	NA	TGCGCCAGCAGCCAAGTTAGTGGGAGGGTTGGGGAGCAGTACTTC	CASSQVSGRVGEQYF
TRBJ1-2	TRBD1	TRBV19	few	TGTGCCAGTAGTACCTTCCGGGACAGGGAAGTCCTCCCGGTAGGCTACACCTTC	CASSTFRDREVLPVGYTF
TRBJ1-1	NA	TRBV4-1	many	TGCGCCAGCCGGGGGATCGGGATGAACACTGAAGCTTTCTTT	CASRGIGMNTEAFF
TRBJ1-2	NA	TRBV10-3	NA	TGTGCCATCAGTGAGGCAGGTTACTATGGCTACACCTTC	CAISEAGYYGYTF
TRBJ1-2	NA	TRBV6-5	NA	TGTGCCAGCAGTTACAGCGGAGACTATGGCTACACCTTC	CASSYSGDYGYTF
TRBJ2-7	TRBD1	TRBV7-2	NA	TGTGCCAGCAGCCAGGGGGCAGGGTCCCACGGCTACGAGCAGTACTTC	CASSQGAGSHGYEQYF
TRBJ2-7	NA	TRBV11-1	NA	TGTGCCAGCAGCTTAGCGGGCGCCGAGCAGTACTTC	CASSLAGAEQYF
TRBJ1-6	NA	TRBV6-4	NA	TGTGCCAGCAGTGAGGCCCGAAATTCACCCCTCCACTTT	CASSEARNSPLHF
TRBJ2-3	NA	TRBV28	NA	TGTGCCAGCAGTTTATCTGCGGATACGCAGTATTTT	CASSLSADTQYF
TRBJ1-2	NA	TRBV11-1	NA	TGTGCCAGCAGCCGGGAGCGCGACTATGGCTACACCTTC	CASSRERDYGYTF
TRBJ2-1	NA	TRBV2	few	TGTGCCAGCAGTGAAGCTTACTCACTTGAGCAGTTCTTC	CASSEAYSLEQFF
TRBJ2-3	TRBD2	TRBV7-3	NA	TGTGCCAGCAGCTTGATCTTAGCGGGGGTGCGGGATACGCAGTATTTT	CASSLILAGVRDTQYF
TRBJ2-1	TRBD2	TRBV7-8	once	TGTGCCAGCAGCTCCTCTCATGACACGGGACTAGCGGAATCCTACAATGAGCAGTTCTTC	CASSSSHDTGLAESYNEQFF
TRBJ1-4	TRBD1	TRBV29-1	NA	TGCAGCGTTGGCAGACAGGGGCCAAATGAAAAACTGTTTTTT	CSVGRQGPNEKLFF
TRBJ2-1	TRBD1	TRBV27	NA	TGTGCCAGCAGTCCCATTGGACAGGGAGGCAATGAGCAGTTCTTC	CASSPIGQGGNEQFF
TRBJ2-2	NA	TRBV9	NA	TGTGCCAGCAGAGCGGCGAACACCGGGGAGCTGTTTTTT	CASRAANTGELFF
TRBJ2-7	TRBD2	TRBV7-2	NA	TGTGCCAGCAGGCGGACTAGCGGGAGCTCCTACGAGCAGTACTTC	CASRRTSGSSYEQYF
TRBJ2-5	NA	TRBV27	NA	TGTGCCAGCAGTTTATCGGGATTGGGGGGAGTAAGATCTGAGACCCAGTACTTC	CASSLSGLGGVRSETQYF
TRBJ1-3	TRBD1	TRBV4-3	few	TGCGCCAGCAGCCAAGGCACGACAGGGGCAAACTCTGGAAACACCATATATTTT	CASSQGTTGANSGNTIYF
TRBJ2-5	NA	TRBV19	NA	TGTGCCAGTAGTATAGCTAGCAGCCAAGAGACCCAGTACTTC	CASSIASSQETQYF
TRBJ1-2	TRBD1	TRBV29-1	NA	TGCAGCGTTGAGAGTCCCGGGACAGGGGGCATCTATGGCTACACCTTC	CSVESPGTGGIYGYTF
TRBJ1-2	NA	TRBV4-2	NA	TGTGCCAGCAGCCAGGGACACCGGGCGGACTATGGCTACACCTTC	CASSQGHRADYGYTF
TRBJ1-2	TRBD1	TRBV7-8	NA	TGTGCCAGCAGCTTAGGGGCAGGGGGATATGGCTACACCTTC	CASSLGAGGYGYTF
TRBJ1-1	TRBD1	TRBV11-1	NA	TGTGCCAGCAGCTTGAACAGGGGGACTGAAGCTTTCTTT	CASSLNRGTEAFF
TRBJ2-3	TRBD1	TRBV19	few	TGTGCCAGTAGTACGCCGGGACAGGGGGCGCGAATTCCTAGCACAGATACGCAGTATTTT	CASSTPGQGARIPSTDTQYF
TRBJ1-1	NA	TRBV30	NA	TGTGCCTGGAAATCAGGGTTTAACACTGAAGCTTTCTTT	CAWKSGFNTEAFF
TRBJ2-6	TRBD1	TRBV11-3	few	TGTGCCAGCAGCCGGGACAGGGGCCACTCTGGGGCCAACGTCCTGACTTTC	CASSRDRGHSGANVLTF
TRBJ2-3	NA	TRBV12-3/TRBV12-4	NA	TGTGCCAGCAGCAGTGTTGGTACGCAGTATTTT	CASSSVGTQYF
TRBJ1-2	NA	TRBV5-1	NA	TGCGCCAGCAGCCCATCCCCATCTAACTATGGCTACACCTTC	CASSPSPSNYGYTF
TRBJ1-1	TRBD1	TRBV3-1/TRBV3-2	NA	TGTGCCAGCAGCCCACGACAGGGAGTCACTGAAGCTTTCTTT	CASSPRQGVTEAFF
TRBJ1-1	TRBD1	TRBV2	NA	TGTGCCAGCAGTGTCCTGCCACCCGGACAGGGGGATTGGAACACTGAAGCTTTCTTT	CASSVLPPGQGDWNTEAFF
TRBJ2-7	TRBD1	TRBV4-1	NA	TGCGCCAGCAGCCCCGGACAGGGGCCGCTATTTTACGAGCAGTACTTC	CASSPGQGPLFYEQYF
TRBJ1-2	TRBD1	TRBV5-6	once	TGTGCCAGCAGCCCGGGACAGCACTATGGCTACACCTTC	CASSPGQHYGYTF
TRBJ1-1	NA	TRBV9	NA	TGTGCCAGCGGAGGGCAGGACACTGAAGCTTTCTTT	CASGGQDTEAFF
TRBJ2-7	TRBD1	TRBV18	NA	TGTGCCAGCTCCCAGGGGGCCTCCTACGAGCAGTACTTC	CASSQGASYEQYF
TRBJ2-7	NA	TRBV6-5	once	TGTGCCAGCAGTTACGTTGAGCGACCCCTCTACGAGCAGTACTTC	CASSYVERPLYEQYF
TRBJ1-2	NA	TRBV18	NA	TGTGCCAGCTCACCACCGCGTCTTAGAGACAGCTCATATGGCTACACCTTC	CASSPPRLRDSSYGYTF
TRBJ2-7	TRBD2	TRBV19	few	TGTGCCAGTAGCATGACTAGCGGGGCCTACGAGCAGTACTTC	CASSMTSGAYEQYF
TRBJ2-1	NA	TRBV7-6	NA	TGTGCCAGCAGCTTAGCCTTGACAGCGTCCTACAATGAGCAGTTCTTC	CASSLALTASYNEQFF
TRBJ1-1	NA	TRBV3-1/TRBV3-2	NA	TGTGCCAGCAGCCCGCGCAAAACGACAGTGAACACTGAAGCTTTCTTT	CASSPRKTTVNTEAFF
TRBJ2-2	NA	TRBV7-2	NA	TGTGCCAGCAGCTTAGGGCCGGGTGGACAGCGTAACGGGGAGCTGTTTTTT	CASSLGPGGQRNGELFF
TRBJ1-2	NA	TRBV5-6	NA	TGTGCCAGCAGCTTGGCGGGGGAGGAGGGCTACACCTTC	CASSLAGEEGYTF
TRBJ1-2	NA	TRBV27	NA	TGTGCCAGCAGTTTAGGCAGGGGCGGGGGCTACACCTTC	CASSLGRGGGYTF
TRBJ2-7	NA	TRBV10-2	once	TGCGCCAGCAATGGTATCGCGCGGTACGAGCAGTACTTC	CASNGIARYEQYF
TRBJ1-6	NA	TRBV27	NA	TGTGCCAGCAGTATGGTTATCGGACATTCCCTCCACTTT	CASSMVIGHSLHF
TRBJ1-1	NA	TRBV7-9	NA	TGTGCCAGCAGCTTAGATGAGGGCTCTGAAGCTTTCTTT	CASSLDEGSEAFF
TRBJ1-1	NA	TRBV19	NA	TGTGCCAGTACCGAGACAGCCAGCAACACTGAAGCTTTCTTT	CASTETASNTEAFF
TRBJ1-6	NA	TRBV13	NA	TGTGCCAGCAGCTTGAACAGGGCGAATTCACCCCTCCACTTT	CASSLNRANSPLHF